This T cell receptor (beta chain) was found in a study of blood T cell repertoires in COVID-19 (dated by TCRdb to 2020 to 2021). About the study as a whole: The collaborator samples originated in the United States, Italy and Spain and spanned the acute and convalescent phases of COVID-19. The prospective study material was composed of cDNA or gDNA derived from T cells, B-cell-depleted T cells, or PBMCs. The dataset comprised deeply sampled blood TCRbeta repertoires from subjects exposed to, actively infected with, or recovered from COVID-19. A freely available public database, intended as a resource for researchers studying the immune response to SARS-CoV-2, is where the repertoires were released. The samples were drawn from the first 160 participants of the ongoing ImmuneRACE study and from about 1,200 subjects provided by 6 global collaborators. The sample metadata nearly always contained a de-identified subject ID, COVID-19 status, age in years and sex. Where HLA class I and class II types were available, the types were taken from metadata supplied by the sample provider, not from assay-based typing. Broad study findings and their caveats: The quantity of clinical and demographic metadata differed by source and by participant and was supplied without curation.

TCRbeta CDR3 regions were amplified from genomic DNA using the immunoSEQ Assay, a bias-controlled multiplex PCR. On the study's bioinformatics: Within the assay, amplification of reference gene primers was used to estimate how many nucleated cells each sample contained. Sequence reads were collapsed and filtered to measure the absolute abundance of every unique TCRbeta CDR3 rearrangement. Productive Simpson clonality was computed per sample as the square root of Simpson's diversity index over productive rearrangements. The table was pulled from immuneACCESS by TCRdb, which kept in-frame rearrangements only. Such tables lose some clones; where checked, under half of the loss comes from unresolved V genes, and the rest has no known cause. The V and J calls and clone size are taken from that table; D and trimming were inferred from the DNA. This sample holds 110,000 or so clones; approximately 90% were observed only once. The ten largest make up under 9% of the sample.

Notes on this clone: Its recognized antigen is unknown. No per-base quality is available; no much larger clone lies one base away.

Samples from volunteer blood donors who had recovered from COVID-19 were contributed by a second Seattle source. Each collaborating institution followed its own protocols to collect whole blood in K2EDTA tubes. For TCRbeta analysis, collaborators shipped samples in one of three forms: frozen whole blood, isolated PBMCs, or DNA extracted from either of those sample types. From V the trimming removes 3 bases and from J it removes 0 bases, while the gene matches leave 2 bases of the junction unaccounted for. Its CDR3 holds 15 amino acids, cysteine through phenylalanine. Left in the record is the CDR3 DNA by itself, 45 bases read in frame from the first base. Via the germline V gene, CDR1 is SGHAT and CDR2 FQNNGV.

The clonotype comes from a woman aged 70-85 years who had recovered from COVID-19. The chain couples TRBV11-2 to TRBJ1-3, with TRBD1 matching 7 junction bases. Sequencing was done on a sample of peripheral blood. The CDR3 here reads CASSLGQYSGNTIYF. The sequenced DNA: TGTGCCAGCAGCTTGGGACAGTACTCTGGAAACACCATATATTTT.